This TCR beta chain was recovered during a study of T-cell reconstitution after alpha-beta-depleted transplantation in children. Preparation of the TCRbeta library was carried out with unique molecular identifiers. TCRdb recomputed calls from the PCR reads with MiXCR, one row per CDR3 protein. The repertoire holds 500,000 to 750,000 distinct CDR3 sequences, with roughly 13% as singletons. Note on this clonotype: What it binds is not known.

The study's findings and limits: Recipient T cells and thymic progenitors that survived were the source of the high TCRbeta diversity seen at day 60 in some patients. By about two months after transplant, alpha-beta T cells reportedly arose from several hundred graft clones that had expanded.

This CDR3 has 13 residues. V lost 5 bases to trimming and J lost 2 bases, with 10 bases between them. CDR1 and CDR2 (germline): PRHDT, FYEKMQ (reference sequence). The sample in question was PBMCs, mostly from graft donor cells, obtained 360 days after TCRalphabeta/CD19-depleted stem cell transplant. The sequence came from a male patient under 18 who had a stem cell transplant for acute myeloid leukemia, so the T cells may come from the graft donor. The chain employs TRBV13 and TRBJ2-7; D is uncertain. The CDR3 coding sequence is TGTGCCAGCAGCGGTCGGCTAGCCTACGAGCAGTACTTC. Translation: CASSGRLAYEQYF.